This T cell receptor beta chain is drawn from a study of vaccination and CD4 T cells after COVID-19. For the study at large: Samples taken post-COVID came a median 101 days after diagnosis, ranging from 35 to 161.

TCRdb reanalysed the PCR reads using MiXCR and keeps one entry per CDR3 protein. Found here are approximately 17,000 distinct CDR3 sequences, roughly 64% of them singletons; the top ten hold 1.1%. March to December 2020 was the span of positive PCR dates, which predated US Alpha, Beta and Delta variants. Of note for this clonotype: Antigen specificity is unknown.

Whole-study results and caveats: Convalescent patients displayed a median roughly 88% of reactive clones emerging only post-vaccination. Vaccine-specific clones numbering 304 of 307 showed spike mono-reactivity in convalescent patients.

Here the sequenced sample was CD4+ T cells from blood, taken after SARS-CoV-2 vaccination. The clonotype was recovered from a human donor who had recovered from COVID-19.

CDR3 DNA sequence: TGTGCCAGTAGCCGGGACGGAGCTTATAGCAATCAGCCCCAGCATTTT. As protein: CASSRDGAYSNQPQHF. This rearrangement joins TRBV19 to TRBJ1-5; a possible D gene is TRBD1 (5 bases). The germline CDR1 and CDR2 sequences are LNHDA and SQIVND (reference sequence). This CDR3 contains 16 residues. The ends were cut back, 6 bases at V and 0 bases at J, with 15 bases in the middle. Full variable domain (rest looked up from reference TRBV19 and TRBJ1-5): DGGITQSPKYLFRKEGQNVTLSCEQNLNHDAMYWYRQDPGQGLRLIYYSQIVNDFQKGDIAEGYSVSREKKESFPLTVTSAQKNPTAFYLCASSRDGAYSNQPQHFGDGTRLSIL.